One and the same sample provided the 16 T cell receptor beta chains below, sequenced in a study of identical twins. TCRdb called the 5' RACE reads again in MiXCR, with one record for every CDR3 protein. The profile shows under 900,000 distinct CDR3 sequences, about 20% of them singletons. This same sample was also taken into another study, of T cells expressing NK-cell markers.

What was sequenced was PBMCs. The origin of the receptors is a woman under 30 in good health.

This clonotype occurred a few times. One end of the junction does not line up with germline, which may come from a read error. The chain couples TRBV12-3 or TRBV12-4 to TRBJ2-1, with a possible D match to TRBD1 (5 bases). The CDR3 consists of 13 residues. The CDR3 reads CASKAQGVNEQFF. The CDR3 nucleotides read TGTGCGAGCAAGGCCCAGGGCGTCAATGAGCAGTTCTTC.

This clonotype has just a few counts. CDR3 region: CASYLYGGVNTEAFF. The CDR3 DNA reads TGTGCCAGTTACCTCTATGGGGGGGTGAACACTGAAGCTTTCTTT. The genes are TRBV12-3 or TRBV12-4 and TRBJ1-1, with a weak D call TRBD1 (5 bases). The CDR3 extends over 15 amino acids. Trimming cost V 9 bases and J 0 bases, with 17 bases left between them.

A few counts support this clonotype. This chain's CDR3 is CASSPGLHRGSEQYF. The CDR3 region has the DNA TGCGCCAGCAGCCCTGGTCTGCATAGAGGATCCGAGCAGTACTTC. The chain combines TRBV4-3 with TRBJ2-7; the D is unclear. The V and J ends lost 4 bases and 6 bases respectively, with 19 bases between them. Germline V lookup: CDR1 LGHNA, CDR2 YSLEER. This CDR3 is built from 15 residues.

This clonotype was picked up a small number of times. The rearrangement links TRBV20-1 to TRBJ2-1; weak D call: TRBD2 (5 bases). This CDR3 spans 14 amino acids. Germline assignment: CDR1 DFQATT and CDR2 SNEGSKA (reference sequence). V gave up 1 base and J gave up 7 bases, with 14 bases separating them. CDR3 sequence (DNA): TGCAGTGCTAGAGTACTCCTCACGGGGAATGAGCAGTTCTTC. Its protein is CSARVLLTGNEQFF.

This clonotype was observed a few times. The J gene is TRBJ2-7, the V gene TRBV5-1, with a possible D match to TRBD1 (5 bases). Germline CDR1 SGHRS, CDR2 YFSETQ. Deletions cut 0 bases from V and 1 base from J, with 8 bases between. This CDR3 spans 14 amino acids. CDR3 region: CASSLGQQSYEQYF. The CDR3 nucleotides are TGCGCCAGCAGCTTGGGACAGCAGTCCTACGAGCAGTACTTC.

In its sample, this clonotype was seen a few times. The chain combines TRBV7-2 with TRBJ2-7, with D possibly TRBD2 on 5 matching bases. The CDR3 sequence is 14 residues long. Germline assignment: CDR1 SGHTA and CDR2 FQGNSA. V was trimmed by 8 bases and J by 0 bases, leaving 14 bases between them. CDR3 sequence (DNA): TGTGCCAGCGGGCGGGCGGTGAGCTCCTACGAGCAGTACTTC. Translated: CASGRAVSSYEQYF.

This clonotype has a handful of counts. The chain has TRBV11-2 and TRBJ2-5; TRBD2 matches 7 bases. Germline assignment: CDR1 SGHAT and CDR2 FQNNGV. J gave up 3 bases and V 6 bases, and 4 bases lay outside the gene matches. CDR3 length equals 13 residues. The CDR3 DNA follows: TGTGCCAGCAGGAGGACTAGAGAAGAGACCCAGTACTTC. This encodes CASRRTREETQYF. The variable domain in full, completed from reference TRBV11-2 and TRBJ2-5, reads EAGVAQSPRYKIIEKRQSVAFWCNPISGHATLYWYQQILGQGPKLLIQFQNNGVVDDSQLPKDRFSAERLKGVDSTLKIQPAKLEDSAVYLCASRRTREETQYFGPGTRLLVL.

In its sample, this clonotype was seen a few times. The chain employs TRBV29-1 and TRBJ2-1; TRBD2 agrees at 7 bases. The trim removed 4 bases at V and 0 bases at J, leaving 6 bases unmatched. This CDR3 is 15 amino acids long. From germline, CDR1 is SQVTM and CDR2 ANQGSEA. CDR3: CSVVWGGSSYNEQFF. The CDR3 DNA reads TGCAGCGTTGTCTGGGGCGGGAGCTCCTACAATGAGCAGTTCTTC.

This chain links TRBV20-1 with TRBJ1-5; TRBD1 agrees at 7 bases. CDR1 and CDR2 from the germline V gene are DFQATT and SNEGSKA (reference sequence). The CDR3 has 14 amino acids. The junction had 8 bases not matched to a gene; V was cut back by 4 bases and J by 5 bases. The CDR3 region has the DNA TGCAGTGCTAACCGGGACAGACGTGATCAGCCCCAGCATTTT. It translates to CSANRDRRDQPQHF.

This chain joins TRBV27 and TRBJ2-7; D unclear. Germline loops: CDR1 MNHEY, CDR2 SMNVEV (reference sequence). This CDR3 is built from 14 residues. Trimming took 2 bases from V and 3 from J, leaving 11 bases between them. CDR3 sequence: CASSLIPLFYEQYF. CDR3 sequence (DNA): TGTGCCAGCAGTTTAATACCCTTGTTCTACGAGCAGTACTTC.

This chain joins TRBV6-2 or TRBV6-3 and TRBJ2-7; TRBD1 aligns across 8 bases. With 6 bases clipped from V and 3 bases from J, the junction kept 10 bases outside the gene matches. Germline V gene lookup returns CDR1 MNHEY and CDR2 SVGEGT. CDR3 length: 15 amino acids. The CDR3 region is CASRGTGTGLYEQYF. In nucleotides, the CDR3 is TGTGCCAGCAGGGGGACCGGGACAGGTCTCTACGAGCAGTACTTC.

This clonotype was observed a few times. The chain is built from TRBV7-3 and TRBJ2-7; no clear D. CDR1 is SGHTA and CDR2 is FQGTGA in the germline V gene. The CDR3 is 11 amino acids. With 6 bases removed from V and 4 bases from J, the gap between germline ends came to 7 bases. CDR3 amino acids: CASRIIYEQYF. In nucleotides, the CDR3 is TGTGCCAGCAGGATCATTTACGAGCAGTACTTC. The full variable domain, its missing parts supplied by reference TRBV7-3 and TRBJ2-7, is GAGVSQTPSNKVTEKGKYVELRCDPISGHTALYWYRQSLGQGPEFLIYFQGTGAADDSGLPNDRFFAVRPEGSVSTLKIQRTERGDSAVYLCASRIIYEQYFGPGTRLTVT.

The chain employs TRBV6-2 or TRBV6-3 and TRBJ1-5; 7 nucleotides line up with TRBD1. The CDR3 consists of 17 residues. The ends lost 5 bases at V and 0 bases at J; junction bases unmatched: 10. Germline V CDR1 and CDR2: MNHEY, SVGEGT. The CDR3 coding sequence is TGTGCCAGCAGTCGTTCGTGGACAGGTAATAGCAATCAGCCCCAGCATTTT. This translates into CASSRSWTGNSNQPQHF.

This clonotype was counted ten times or more. The CDR3 spells CSAFNGGFGNEQFF. The CDR3 DNA sequence: TGCAGTGCCTTCAACGGCGGATTCGGGAATGAGCAGTTCTTC. The rearrangement joins TRBV20-1 to TRBJ2-1; D gene uncertain. The V end lost 6 bases, the J end lost 7 bases, and 19 bases lay between the germline ends. The CDR3 covers 14 residues. CDR1 and CDR2 from the germline V gene are DFQATT and SNEGSKA (reference sequence).

This clonotype was observed a few times. V is TRBV20-1 and J is TRBJ2-7; TRBD2 matches 7 bases. This CDR3 comprises 11 residues. Germline V CDR1 and CDR2: DFQATT, SNEGSKA (reference sequence). V shed 7 bases, J shed 2 bases, and the junction held 2 bases outside the gene matches. For the CDR3, the DNA is TGCAGTGGCGGGGGTCCCTACGAGCAGTACTTC. Translating gives CSGGGPYEQYF.

In its sample, this clonotype was seen many times. The CDR3 nucleotides read TGTGCCAGCAGCCCGTTATCAGGGGATACGCAGTATTTT. Its protein product is CASSPLSGDTQYF. The gene calls are TRBV7-2 and TRBJ2-3, with D possibly matching TRBD1 (5 bases). V was pared by 5 bases and J by 6 bases, with 12 bases between. Germline CDR1 SGHTA, CDR2 FQGNSA. The CDR3 loop spans 13 amino acids.